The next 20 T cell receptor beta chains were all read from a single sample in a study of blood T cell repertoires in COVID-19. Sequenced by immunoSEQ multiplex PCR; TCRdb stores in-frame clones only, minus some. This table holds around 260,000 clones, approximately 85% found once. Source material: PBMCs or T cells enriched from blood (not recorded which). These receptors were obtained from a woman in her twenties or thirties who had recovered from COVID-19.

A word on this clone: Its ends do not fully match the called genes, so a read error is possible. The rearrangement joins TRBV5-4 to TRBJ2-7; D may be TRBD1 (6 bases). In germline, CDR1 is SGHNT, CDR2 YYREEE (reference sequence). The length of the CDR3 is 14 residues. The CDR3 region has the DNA TGTGCCAGCAGCTTGGACGCCAGGGGCAACGAACAGTACTTC. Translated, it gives CASSLDARGNEQYF.

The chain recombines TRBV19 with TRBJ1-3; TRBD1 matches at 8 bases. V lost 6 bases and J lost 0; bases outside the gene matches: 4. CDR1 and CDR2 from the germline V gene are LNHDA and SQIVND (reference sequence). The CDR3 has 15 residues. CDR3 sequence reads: CASSRDRSSGNTIYF. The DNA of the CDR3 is TGTGCCAGTAGCAGGGACAGGAGCTCTGGAAACACCATATATTTT.

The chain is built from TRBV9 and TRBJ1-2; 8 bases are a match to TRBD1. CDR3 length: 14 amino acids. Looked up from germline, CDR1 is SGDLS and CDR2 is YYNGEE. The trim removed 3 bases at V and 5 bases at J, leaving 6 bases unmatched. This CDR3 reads CASSETGAGYGYTF. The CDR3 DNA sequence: TGTGCCAGCAGCGAGACAGGGGCAGGGTATGGCTACACCTTC.

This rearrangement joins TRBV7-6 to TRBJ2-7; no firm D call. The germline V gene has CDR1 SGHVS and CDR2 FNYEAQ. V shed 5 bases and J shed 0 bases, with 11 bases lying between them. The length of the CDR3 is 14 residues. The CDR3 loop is CASSASWSSYEQYF. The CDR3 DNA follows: TGTGCCAGCAGCGCATCATGGAGCTCCTACGAGCAGTACTTC.

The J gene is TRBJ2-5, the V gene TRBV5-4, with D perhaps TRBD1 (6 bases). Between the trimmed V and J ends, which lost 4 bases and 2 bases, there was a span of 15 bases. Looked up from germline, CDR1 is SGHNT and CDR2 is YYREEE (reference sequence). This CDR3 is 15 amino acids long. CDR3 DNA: TGTGCCAGCAGCCGACAGGTGCCGCAACAAGAGACCCAGTACTTC. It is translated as CASSRQVPQQETQYF.

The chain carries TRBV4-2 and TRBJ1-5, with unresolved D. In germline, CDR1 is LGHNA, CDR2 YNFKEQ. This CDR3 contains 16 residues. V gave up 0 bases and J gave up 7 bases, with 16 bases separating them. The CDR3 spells CASSQEPLGIGQPQHF. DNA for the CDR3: TGTGCCAGCAGCCAAGAACCTCTAGGAATCGGCCAGCCCCAGCATTTT.

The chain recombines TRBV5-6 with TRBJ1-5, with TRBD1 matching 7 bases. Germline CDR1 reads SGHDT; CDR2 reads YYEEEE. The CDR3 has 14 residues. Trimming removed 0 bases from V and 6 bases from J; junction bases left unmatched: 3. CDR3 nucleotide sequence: TGTGCCAGCAGCTTGGGGACAGGTCCTCAGCCCCAGCATTTT. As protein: CASSLGTGPQPQHF.

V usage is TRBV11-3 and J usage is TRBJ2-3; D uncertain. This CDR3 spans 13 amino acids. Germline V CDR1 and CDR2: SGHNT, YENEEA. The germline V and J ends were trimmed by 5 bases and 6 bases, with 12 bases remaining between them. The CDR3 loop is CASSTYQADTQYF. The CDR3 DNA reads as TGTGCCAGCAGCACATATCAGGCGGATACGCAGTATTTT.

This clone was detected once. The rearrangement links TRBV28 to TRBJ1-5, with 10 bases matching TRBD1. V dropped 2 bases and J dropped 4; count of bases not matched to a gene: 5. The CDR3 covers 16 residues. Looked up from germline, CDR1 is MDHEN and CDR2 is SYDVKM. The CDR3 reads CASSLRDRGVNQPQHF. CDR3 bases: TGTGCCAGCAGTTTAAGGGACAGGGGCGTTAATCAGCCCCAGCATTTT.

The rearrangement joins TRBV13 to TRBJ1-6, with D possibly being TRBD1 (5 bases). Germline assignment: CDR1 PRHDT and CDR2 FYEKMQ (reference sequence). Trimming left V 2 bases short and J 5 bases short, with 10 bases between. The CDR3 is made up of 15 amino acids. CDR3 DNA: TGTGCCAGCAGCTTAAATAGCAGGGATAATTCACCCCTCCACTTT. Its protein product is CASSLNSRDNSPLHF.

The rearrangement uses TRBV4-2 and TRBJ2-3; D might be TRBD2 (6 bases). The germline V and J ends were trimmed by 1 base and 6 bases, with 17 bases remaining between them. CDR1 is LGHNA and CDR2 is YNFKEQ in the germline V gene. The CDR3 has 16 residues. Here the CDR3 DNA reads TGTGCCAGCAGCCAAGTTGGAGGAGGGGCAAAGGATACGCAGTATTTT. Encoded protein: CASSQVGGGAKDTQYF.

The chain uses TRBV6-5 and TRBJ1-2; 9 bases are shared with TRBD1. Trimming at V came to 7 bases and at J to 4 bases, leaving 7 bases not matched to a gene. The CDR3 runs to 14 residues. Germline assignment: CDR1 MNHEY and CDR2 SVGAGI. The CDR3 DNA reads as TGTGCCAGCAACCCAGACAGGGGGAGCTATGGCTACACCTTC. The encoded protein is CASNPDRGSYGYTF.

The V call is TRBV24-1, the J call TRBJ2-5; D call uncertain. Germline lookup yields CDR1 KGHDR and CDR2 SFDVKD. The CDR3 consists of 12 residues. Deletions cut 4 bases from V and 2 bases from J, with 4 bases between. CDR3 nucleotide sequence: TGTGCCACCAGTGACCAACAAGAGACCCAGTACTTC. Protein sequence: CATSDQQETQYF.

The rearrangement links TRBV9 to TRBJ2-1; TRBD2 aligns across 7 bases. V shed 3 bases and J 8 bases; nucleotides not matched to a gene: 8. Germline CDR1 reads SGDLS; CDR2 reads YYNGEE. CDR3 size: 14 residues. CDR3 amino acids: CASSATRLAYEQFF. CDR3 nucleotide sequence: TGTGCCAGCAGCGCGACTCGACTAGCCTATGAGCAGTTCTTC.

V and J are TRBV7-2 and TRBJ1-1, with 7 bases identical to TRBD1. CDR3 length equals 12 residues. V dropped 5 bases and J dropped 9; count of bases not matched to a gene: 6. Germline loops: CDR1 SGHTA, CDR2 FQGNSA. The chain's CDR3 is CASSPGQFKAFF. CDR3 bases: TGTGCCAGCAGCCCGGGACAGTTTAAAGCTTTCTTT.

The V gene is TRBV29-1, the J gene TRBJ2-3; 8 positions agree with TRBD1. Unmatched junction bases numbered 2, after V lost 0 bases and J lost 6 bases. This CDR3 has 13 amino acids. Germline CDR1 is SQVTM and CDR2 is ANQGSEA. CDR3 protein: CSVEETGGDTQYF. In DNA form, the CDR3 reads TGCAGCGTTGAAGAAACAGGGGGGGATACGCAGTATTTT.

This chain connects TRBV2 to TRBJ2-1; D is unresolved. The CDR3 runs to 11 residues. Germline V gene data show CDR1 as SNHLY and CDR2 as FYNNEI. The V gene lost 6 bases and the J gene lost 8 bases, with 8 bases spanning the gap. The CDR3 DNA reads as TGTGCCAGCAGAGCGTCCCATGAGCAGTTCTTC. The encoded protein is CASRASHEQFF.

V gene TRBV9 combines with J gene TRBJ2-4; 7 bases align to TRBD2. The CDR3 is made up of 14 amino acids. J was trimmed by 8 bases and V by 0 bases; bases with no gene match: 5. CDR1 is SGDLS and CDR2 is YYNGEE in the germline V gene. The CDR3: CASSVDGRLDIQYF. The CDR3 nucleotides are TGTGCCAGCAGCGTAGACGGGAGGTTAGACATTCAGTACTTC. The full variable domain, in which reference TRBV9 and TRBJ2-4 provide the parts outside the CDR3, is DSGVTQTPKHLITATGQRVTLRCSPRSGDLSVYWYQQSLDQGLQFLIQYYNGEERAKGNILERFSAQQFPDLHSELNLSSLELGDSALYFCASSVDGRLDIQYFGAGTRLSVL.

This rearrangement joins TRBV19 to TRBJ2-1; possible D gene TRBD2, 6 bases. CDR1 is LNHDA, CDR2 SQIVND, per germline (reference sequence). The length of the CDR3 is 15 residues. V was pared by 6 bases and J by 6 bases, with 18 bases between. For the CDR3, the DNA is TGTGCCAGTAGCGGGCTAGCGCGGCCCTTCAATGAGCAGTTCTTC. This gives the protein CASSGLARPFNEQFF.

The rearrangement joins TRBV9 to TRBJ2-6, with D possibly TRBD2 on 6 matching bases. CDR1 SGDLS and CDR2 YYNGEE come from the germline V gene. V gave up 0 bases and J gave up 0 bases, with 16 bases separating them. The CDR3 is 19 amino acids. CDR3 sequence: CASSVGSLTGSSGANVLTF. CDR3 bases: TGTGCCAGCAGCGTAGGATCACTAACCGGGAGCTCTGGGGCCAACGTCCTGACTTTC.